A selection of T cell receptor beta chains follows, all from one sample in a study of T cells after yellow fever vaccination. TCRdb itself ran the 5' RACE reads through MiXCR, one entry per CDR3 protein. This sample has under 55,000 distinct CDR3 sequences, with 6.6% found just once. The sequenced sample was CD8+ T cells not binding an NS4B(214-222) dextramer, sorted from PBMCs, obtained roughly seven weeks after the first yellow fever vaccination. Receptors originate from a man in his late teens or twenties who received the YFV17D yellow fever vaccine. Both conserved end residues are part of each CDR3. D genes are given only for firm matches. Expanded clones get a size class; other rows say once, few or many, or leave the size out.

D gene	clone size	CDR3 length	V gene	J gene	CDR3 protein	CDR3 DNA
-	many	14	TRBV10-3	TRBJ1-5	CATRQDFSNQPQHF	TGTGCCACGAGACAGGACTTTAGCAATCAGCCCCAGCATTTT
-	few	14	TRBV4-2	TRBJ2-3	CASSRGVGADTQYF	TGTGCCAGCAGCCGCGGGGTGGGGGCAGATACGCAGTATTTT
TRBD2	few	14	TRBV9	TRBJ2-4	CASSVVEGEGIQYF	TGTGCCAGCAGCGTAGTGGAAGGGGAGGGCATTCAGTACTTC
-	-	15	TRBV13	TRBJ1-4	CASSSGKGTNEKLFF	TGTGCCAGCAGCTCAGGGAAAGGAACTAATGAAAAACTGTTTTTT
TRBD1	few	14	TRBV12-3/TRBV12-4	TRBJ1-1	CASRDRGRWTEAFF	TGTGCCAGCAGGGACAGGGGAAGGTGGACTGAAGCTTTCTTT
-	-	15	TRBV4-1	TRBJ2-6	CASSQAMPGANVLTF	TGCGCCAGCAGCCAAGCAATGCCCGGGGCCAACGTCCTGACTTTC
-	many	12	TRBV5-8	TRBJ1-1	CASPGQRLEAFF	TGTGCCAGCCCTGGACAGAGGCTTGAAGCTTTCTTT
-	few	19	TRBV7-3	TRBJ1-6	CASSLRPPGDVNYNSPLHF	TGTGCCAGCAGCTTAAGGCCCCCGGGGGATGTGAACTATAATTCACCCCTCCACTTT
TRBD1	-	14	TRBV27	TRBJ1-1	CASSPLGGQGEWFF	TGTGCCAGCAGTCCCCTTGGCGGACAGGGGGAATGGTTCTTT
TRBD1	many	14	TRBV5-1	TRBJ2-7	CASSLGQGSYEQYF	TGCGCCAGCAGCTTGGGACAGGGGTCCTACGAGCAGTACTTC
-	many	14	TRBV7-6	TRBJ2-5	CASRSTEYQETQYF	TGTGCCAGCAGGTCGACAGAGTACCAAGAGACCCAGTACTTC
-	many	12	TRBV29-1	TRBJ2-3	CSVVPSTDTQYF	TGCAGCGTTGTTCCTAGCACAGATACGCAGTATTTT
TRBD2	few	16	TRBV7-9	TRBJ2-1	CASSSRAGVSYNEQFF	TGTGCCAGCAGCTCCAGGGCGGGGGTGTCCTACAATGAGCAGTTCTTC
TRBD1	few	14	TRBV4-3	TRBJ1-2	CASSPSRDRGGYTF	TGCGCCAGCAGTCCAAGCCGGGACAGGGGGGGCTACACCTTC
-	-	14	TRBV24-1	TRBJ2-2	CATSDPQFTGELFF	TGTGCCACCAGTGACCCACAGTTCACCGGGGAGCTGTTTTTT
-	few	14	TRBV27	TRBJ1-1	CASSLTGRGTEAFF	TGTGCCAGCAGTTTAACAGGGAGGGGCACTGAAGCTTTCTTT
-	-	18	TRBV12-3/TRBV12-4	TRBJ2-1	CASCSSYLKRAAYNEQFF	TGTGCCAGCTGTTCCTCCTACCTAAAGCGGGCAGCCTACAATGAGCAGTTCTTC
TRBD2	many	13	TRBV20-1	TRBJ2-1	CSASGGLRYEQFF	TGCAGTGCAAGCGGGGGGCTAAGGTATGAGCAGTTCTTC
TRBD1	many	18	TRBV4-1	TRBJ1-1	CASSQGPGQGAPGTEAFF	TGCGCCAGCAGCCAAGGCCCGGGACAGGGGGCGCCGGGCACTGAAGCTTTCTTT
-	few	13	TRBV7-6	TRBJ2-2	CASSLYYTGELFF	TGTGCCAGCAGCCTGTATTACACCGGGGAGCTGTTTTTT
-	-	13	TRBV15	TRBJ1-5	CATSRVGSRPQHF	TGTGCCACCAGCAGAGTCGGGAGTAGGCCCCAGCATTTT
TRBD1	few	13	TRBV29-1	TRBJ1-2	CSVSHPTGDGYTF	TGCAGCGTCTCCCATCCGACAGGGGATGGCTACACCTTC
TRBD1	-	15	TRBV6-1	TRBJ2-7	CASSMPRTGLHEQYF	TGTGCCAGCAGTATGCCAAGGACAGGGCTTCACGAGCAGTACTTC
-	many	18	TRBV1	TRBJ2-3	CTSSQDPGRGGYTDTQYF	TGCACCAGCAGCCAAGACCCTGGCAGGGGGGGCTACACAGATACGCAGTATTTT
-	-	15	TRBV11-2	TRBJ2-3	CASSLEGPATDTQYF	TGTGCCAGCAGCTTGGAGGGGCCGGCCACAGATACGCAGTATTTT
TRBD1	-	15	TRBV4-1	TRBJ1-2	CASSQDLGTGDGYTF	TGCGCCAGCAGCCAAGATCTGGGGACAGGGGACGGCTACACCTTC
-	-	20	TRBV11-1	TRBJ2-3	CASSPPPRLEQGYSTDTQYF	TGTGCCAGCAGCCCCCCCCCACGACTCGAACAGGGTTACAGCACAGATACGCAGTATTTT
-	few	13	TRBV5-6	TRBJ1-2	CASSSDGGYGYTF	TGTGCCAGCAGCTCGGATGGGGGCTATGGCTACACCTTC
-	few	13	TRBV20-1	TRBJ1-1	CSAHRIGGTEAFF	TGCAGTGCTCATCGGATCGGGGGAACTGAAGCTTTCTTT
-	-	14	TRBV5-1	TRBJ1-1	CASNYGDLNTEAFF	TGCGCCAGCAACTACGGGGACCTGAACACTGAAGCTTTCTTT
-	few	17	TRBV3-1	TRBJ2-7	CASSQQSNSFGGGEQYF	TGTGCCAGCAGCCAACAATCGAATAGTTTTGGTGGGGGCGAGCAGTACTTC
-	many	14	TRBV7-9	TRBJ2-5	CASSFERIQETQYF	TGTGCCAGCAGCTTTGAGCGGATACAAGAGACCCAGTACTTC
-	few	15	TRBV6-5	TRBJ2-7	CASSYTGGLSYEQYF	TGTGCCAGCAGTTACACCGGGGGACTCTCCTACGAGCAGTACTTC
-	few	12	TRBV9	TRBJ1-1	CASSSVATEAFF	TGTGCCAGCAGCTCGGTGGCGACTGAAGCTTTCTTT
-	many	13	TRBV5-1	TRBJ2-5	CASSRRLGETQYF	TGCGCCAGCAGCCGCCGTCTTGGGGAGACCCAGTACTTC
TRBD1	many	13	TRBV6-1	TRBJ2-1	CASGTGGDNEQFF	TGTGCCAGCGGGACAGGGGGGGACAATGAGCAGTTCTTC
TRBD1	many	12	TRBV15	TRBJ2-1	CATRDRGNEQFF	TGTGCCACCAGGGACAGGGGCAATGAGCAGTTCTTC
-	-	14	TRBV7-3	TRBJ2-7	CASSAFGGYNEQYF	TGTGCCAGCAGCGCGTTCGGGGGCTACAACGAGCAGTACTTC
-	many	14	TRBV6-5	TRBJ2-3	CASSNGVYADTQYF	TGTGCCAGCAGTAACGGGGTATACGCAGATACGCAGTATTTT
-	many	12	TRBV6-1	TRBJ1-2	CASREGGHGYTF	TGTGCCAGCAGAGAGGGGGGACATGGCTACACCTTC
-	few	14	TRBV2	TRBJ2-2	CASRGRGFTGELFF	TGTGCCAGCCGGGGCAGGGGCTTCACCGGGGAGCTGTTTTTT
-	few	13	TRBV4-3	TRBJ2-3	CASGTDSTDTQYF	TGCGCCAGCGGAACAGATAGCACAGATACGCAGTATTTT
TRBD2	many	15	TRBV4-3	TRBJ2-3	CASSQTPSSGGPQYF	TGCGCCAGCAGCCAAACCCCGTCAAGCGGGGGGCCGCAGTATTTT
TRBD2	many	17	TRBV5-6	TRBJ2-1	CASSLPVGRGGYNEQFF	TGTGCCAGCAGCTTACCCGTGGGGCGGGGGGGCTACAATGAGCAGTTCTTC
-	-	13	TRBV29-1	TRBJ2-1	CSAEAEENNEQFF	TGCAGCGCCGAGGCAGAGGAAAACAATGAGCAGTTCTTC
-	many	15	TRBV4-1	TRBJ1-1	CASSQDRQANTEAFF	TGCGCCAGCAGCCAAGATCGACAGGCTAACACTGAAGCTTTCTTT
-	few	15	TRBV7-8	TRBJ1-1	CASSLGGLFHTEAFF	TGTGCCAGCAGCTTAGGGGGATTATTCCACACTGAAGCTTTCTTT
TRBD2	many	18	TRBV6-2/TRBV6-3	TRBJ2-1	CASSYSNSGLAGYNEQFF	TGTGCCAGCAGTTACTCCAATTCTGGTCTAGCGGGCTACAATGAGCAGTTCTTC
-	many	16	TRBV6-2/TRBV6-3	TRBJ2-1	CASSTPGRSSYNEQFF	TGTGCCAGCAGTACCCCCGGGAGAAGCTCCTACAATGAGCAGTTCTTC
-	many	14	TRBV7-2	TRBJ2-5	CASSTLQAQETQYF	TGTGCCAGCAGCACTTTACAGGCCCAAGAGACCCAGTACTTC
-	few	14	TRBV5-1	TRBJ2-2	CASSSQGGTGELFF	TGCGCCAGCAGCTCACAGGGAGGAACCGGGGAGCTGTTTTTT